Presented here are 25 T cell receptor beta chains from one specimen sequenced in a study of CD8 T cells in Susac syndrome. Random hexamers served to reverse transcribe roughly 0.5 to 1 ug RNA. Each CDR3 protein is one row after TCRdb ran MiXCR on the immunoSEQ multiplex PCR reads. The profile shows about 130,000 distinct CDR3 sequences, 90% to 95% of them singletons. The specimen was CD4+ T cells from PBMCs. All receptors come from a human donor in good health.

The rearrangement uses TRBV18 and TRBJ2-2, with D possibly being TRBD1 (6 bases). Germline CDR1 is KGHSH and CDR2 is LQKENI. V gave up 7 bases and J gave up 0 bases, with 12 bases separating them. CDR3 size: 15 residues. DNA of the CDR3: TGTGCCAGCTATCCAGGGGCAACGAACACCGGGGAGCTGTTTTTT. Residues: CASYPGATNTGELFF.

The rearrangement links TRBV12-3 or TRBV12-4 to TRBJ1-2; D possibly corresponds to TRBD1 (6 bases). The CDR3 length is 13 residues. The ends were cut back, 4 bases at V and 4 bases at J, with 10 bases in the middle. CDR3 sequence: CASSSQGRYGYTF. The DNA for the CDR3 is TGTGCCAGCAGTTCACAGGGACGCTATGGCTACACCTTC.

This chain links TRBV24-1 with TRBJ2-4; D assignment may be TRBD1 or TRBD2 (5 bases each). There are 13 residues in the CDR3. V shed 9 bases and J shed 9 bases, with 17 bases lying between them. Germline V CDR1 and CDR2: KGHDR, SFDVKD. The CDR3 coding sequence is TGTGCCACCTCCAAGGCCCCTGGGGGCATTCAGTACTTC. Translating it yields CATSKAPGGIQYF.

The chain joins TRBV7-9 to TRBJ2-1; no definite D call. V lost 3 bases to trimming and J lost 7 bases, with 4 bases between them. The CDR3 runs 11 residues. Germline CDR1 SEHNR, CDR2 FQNEAQ (reference sequence). For the CDR3, the DNA is TGTGCCAGCAGCTTCGGTAATGAGCAGTTCTTC. This translates into CASSFGNEQFF.

The rearrangement links TRBV6-6 to TRBJ2-7, with a tentative D call TRBD2 (6 bases). This CDR3 spans 13 amino acids. Germline V gives CDR1 MNHNY, CDR2 SVGAGI (reference sequence). Trimming left V 0 bases short and J 6 bases short, with 9 bases between. The CDR3 spells CASSYSTSPEQYF. DNA for the CDR3: TGTGCCAGCAGTTACTCAACTAGCCCCGAGCAGTACTTC.

The chain joins TRBV18 to TRBJ1-1; D ambiguous. The V end was cut by 6 bases, the J end by 4 bases, with 15 bases between. The germline V gene encodes CDR1 KGHSH and CDR2 LQKENI. The CDR3 runs 14 residues. DNA for the CDR3: TGTGCCAGCTCCCCGTTGGCCCCGGGCACTGAAGCTTTCTTT. This encodes CASSPLAPGTEAFF.

The chain couples TRBV7-2 to TRBJ1-3; D might be TRBD1 (6 bases). Germline CDR1 SGHTA, CDR2 FQGNSA. The CDR3 sequence is 18 residues long. V lost 4 bases and J 0 bases, leaving 19 bases between the germline ends. As DNA, the CDR3 is TGTGCCAGCAGCTCCCTCGGGGGCAGGGCGAGCTCTGGAAACACCATATATTTT. Protein sequence: CASSSLGGRASSGNTIYF.

This clonotype was seen more than once but under ten times. The gene calls are TRBV12-3 or TRBV12-4 and TRBJ1-2, with a tentative D call TRBD1 (6 bases). This CDR3 contains 11 residues. Trimming took 4 bases from V and 8 from J, leaving 8 bases between them. CDR3 loop: CASSSTGGYTF. The CDR3 DNA reads TGTGCCAGCAGTTCGACAGGCGGCTACACCTTC.

This chain links TRBV20-1 with TRBJ2-2; D unclear. Trimming took 3 bases from V and 5 from J, leaving 10 bases between them. Germline V gene lookup returns CDR1 DFQATT and CDR2 SNEGSKA (reference sequence). The CDR3 is 13 residues long. This CDR3 reads CSASIPSTGELFF. CDR3 DNA: TGCAGTGCTAGCATCCCCTCAACCGGGGAGCTGTTTTTT.

V is TRBV25-1 and J is TRBJ2-1; possible D gene TRBD2, 6 bases. The V end was cut by 4 bases, the J end by 4 bases, with 14 bases between. The CDR3 sequence is 15 residues long. The germline V gene has CDR1 MGHDK and CDR2 SYGVNS. The CDR3 sequence: CASSVVGTRYNEQFF. CDR3 DNA: TGTGCCAGCAGTGTGGTCGGGACTCGGTACAATGAGCAGTTCTTC. The full variable domain, its missing parts supplied by reference TRBV25-1 and TRBJ2-1, is EADIYQTPRYLVIGTGKKITLECSQTMGHDKMYWYQQDPGMELHLIHYSYGVNSTEKGDLSSESTVSRIRTEHFPLTLESARPSHTSQYLCASSVVGTRYNEQFFGPGTRLTVL.

V and J are TRBV6-5 and TRBJ2-7; TRBD1 matches 8 bases. This CDR3 has 15 amino acids. Germline loops: CDR1 MNHEY, CDR2 SVGAGI. V dropped 4 bases and J dropped 4; count of bases not matched to a gene: 9. CDR3 nucleotide sequence: TGTGCCAGCAGTTCCTATGGACAGGGTCTGTACGAGCAGTACTTC. It is translated as CASSSYGQGLYEQYF.

The chain carries TRBV5-1 and TRBJ1-5, with TRBD1 identical over 7 bases. The trim removed 2 bases at V and 5 bases at J, leaving 1 base unmatched. The CDR3 extends over 13 amino acids. Germline V gene data show CDR1 as SGHRS and CDR2 as YFSETQ. Here the CDR3 reads CASSFGQDQPQHF. CDR3 nucleotides: TGCGCCAGCAGCTTTGGACAGGATCAGCCCCAGCATTTT.

This clonotype occurred once. This rearrangement joins TRBV12-3 or TRBV12-4 to TRBJ2-5; D remains unclear. V dropped 3 bases and J dropped 4 bases, with 9 bases sitting between them. CDR3 size: 13 residues. Here the CDR3 DNA reads TGTGCCAGCAGTTTGCGGCCCCTAGAGACCCAGTACTTC. Amino acids: CASSLRPLETQYF.

V usage is TRBV5-1 and J usage is TRBJ2-3, with a tentative D call TRBD1 (5 bases). Germline V gives CDR1 SGHRS, CDR2 YFSETQ. V lost 2 bases, J lost 2 bases, and 9 bases lay in between. This CDR3 is 14 amino acids long. The DNA for the CDR3 is TGCGCCAGCAGCTTAATGGACAACACAGATACGCAGTATTTT. It yields the protein CASSLMDNTDTQYF.

The CDR3 reads CASSLGLAGESDTQYF. CDR3 sequence (DNA): TGTGCCAGCAGCTTAGGACTAGCGGGAGAATCTGATACGCAGTATTTT. V usage is TRBV7-9 and J usage is TRBJ2-3, with 12 bases lining up with TRBD2. Germline V gene data show CDR1 as SEHNR and CDR2 as FQNEAQ (reference sequence). The V segment lost 1 base and the J segment 6 bases; nucleotides outside the gene matches: 5. The CDR3 has 16 residues. Combining the CDR3 with reference TRBV7-9 and TRBJ2-3 gives the whole variable domain DTGVSQNPRHKITKRGQNVTFRCDPISEHNRLYWYRQTLGQGPEFLTYFQNEAQLEKSRLLSDRFSAERPKGSFSTLEIQRTEQGDSAMYLCASSLGLAGESDTQYFGPGTRLTVL.

The chain uses TRBV20-1 and TRBJ2-2; 9 nucleotides match TRBD2. Germline lookup yields CDR1 DFQATT and CDR2 SNEGSKA (reference sequence). The junction had 7 bases not matched to a gene; V was cut back by 0 bases and J by 5 bases. The length of the CDR3 is 16 residues. The chain's CDR3 is CSARDLERGETGELFF. CDR3 bases: TGCAGTGCTAGAGATCTAGAGCGGGGGGAGACCGGGGAGCTGTTTTTT.

The chain joins TRBV7-2 to TRBJ2-5; D could derive from TRBD1 or TRBD2 (5 bases each). Trimming left V 6 bases short and J 2 bases short, with 13 bases between. CDR1 is SGHTA, CDR2 FQGNSA, per germline. CDR3 length: 14 residues. The CDR3 sequence: CASRFTGTQETQYF. The CDR3 coding sequence is TGTGCCAGCAGATTTACCGGGACGCAAGAGACCCAGTACTTC.

The chain is built from TRBV30 and TRBJ2-3; TRBD2 matches 10 bases. J was trimmed by 2 bases and V by 2 bases; bases with no gene match: 7. CDR1 and CDR2 (germline): GTSNPN, SVGIG (reference sequence). The CDR3 length is 16 residues. The CDR3 is CAWSILAGDFTDTQYF. The CDR3 nucleotides are TGTGCCTGGAGTATCCTAGCGGGAGACTTCACAGATACGCAGTATTTT.

The chain employs TRBV30 and TRBJ2-2; possibly TRBD2 for D (5 bases). The CDR3 runs 13 residues. V gave up 1 base and J gave up 4 bases, with 7 bases separating them. Germline loops: CDR1 GTSNPN, CDR2 SVGIG (reference sequence). CDR3 protein: CAWSETSTGELFF. For the CDR3, the DNA is TGTGCCTGGAGTGAAACTAGCACCGGGGAGCTGTTTTTT.

V usage is TRBV9 and J usage is TRBJ2-5; maybe TRBD1 (5 bases). Germline assignment: CDR1 SGDLS and CDR2 YYNGEE. The V end was cut by 4 bases, the J end by 2 bases, with 18 bases between. CDR3 length: 16 residues. In nucleotides, the CDR3 is TGTGCCAGCAGCCCGAGACCCAGGGTCGGTCAAGAGACCCAGTACTTC. Translation: CASSPRPRVGQETQYF.

V and J are TRBV6-2 or TRBV6-3 and TRBJ2-5; tentatively, D is TRBD1 or TRBD2 (6 bases each). V was trimmed by 7 bases and J by 5 bases, leaving 17 bases between them. There are 14 residues in the CDR3. Per the germline V gene, CDR1 is MNHEY and CDR2 is SVGEGT. CDR3 sequence reads: CASIPGGLDETQYF. The DNA of the CDR3 is TGTGCCAGCATCCCCGGGGGCTTAGATGAGACCCAGTACTTC.

The chain has TRBV15 and TRBJ2-5; no firm D call. CDR3 length: 14 residues. In germline, CDR1 is LNHNV, CDR2 YYDKDF (reference sequence). V was trimmed by 0 bases and J by 1 base, leaving 6 bases between them. The DNA of the CDR3 is TGTGCCACCAGCAGAGATCGAGGCCAAGAGACCCAGTACTTC. Translated, it gives CATSRDRGQETQYF.

This chain uses TRBV5-1 with TRBJ1-5; TRBD1 matches 7 bases. The germline CDR1 and CDR2 sequences are SGHRS and YFSETQ. V was pared by 4 bases and J by 3 bases, with 4 bases of the junction left unmatched. The CDR3 has 14 amino acids. CDR3: CASSRDSPNQPQHF. The CDR3 coding sequence is TGCGCCAGCAGCCGGGACAGTCCCAATCAGCCCCAGCATTTT. The full variable domain, rest sourced from reference TRBV5-1 and TRBJ1-5, is KAGVTQTPRYLIKTRGQQVTLSCSPISGHRSVSWYQQTPGQGLQFLFEYFSETQRNKGNFPGRFSGRQFSNSRSEMNVSTLELGDSALYLCASSRDSPNQPQHFGDGTRLSIL.

The genes are TRBV20-1 and TRBJ1-1, with TRBD1 as a possible D gene (6 bases). CDR3 length: 12 residues. CDR1 and CDR2 from the germline V gene are DFQATT and SNEGSKA (reference sequence). The V gene lost 4 bases and the J gene lost 1 base, with 7 bases spanning the gap. In DNA form, the CDR3 reads TGCAGTGCTAAACAGGGGAACACTGAAGCTTTCTTT. It is translated as CSAKQGNTEAFF.

The rearrangement links TRBV2 to TRBJ2-2; TRBD1 or TRBD2 may be the D gene (6 bases each). Germline-derived CDR1 and CDR2 are SNHLY and FYNNEI. The CDR3 loop spans 14 amino acids. The V gene lost 8 bases and the J gene lost 2 bases, with 12 bases spanning the gap. The CDR3 nucleotides read TGTGCCAGCGTGGGGGGCAGAAACACCGGGGAGCTGTTTTTT. Protein sequence: CASVGGRNTGELFF.